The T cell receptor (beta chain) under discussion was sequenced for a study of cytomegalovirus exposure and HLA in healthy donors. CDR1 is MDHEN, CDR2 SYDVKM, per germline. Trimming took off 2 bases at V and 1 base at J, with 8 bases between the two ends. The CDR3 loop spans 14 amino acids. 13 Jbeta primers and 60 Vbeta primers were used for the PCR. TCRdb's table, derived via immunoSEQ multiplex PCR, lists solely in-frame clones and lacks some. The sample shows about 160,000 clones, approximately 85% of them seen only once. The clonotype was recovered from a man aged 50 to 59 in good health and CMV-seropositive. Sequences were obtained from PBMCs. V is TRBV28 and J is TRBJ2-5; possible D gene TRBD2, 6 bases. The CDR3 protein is CASSLAGGQETQYF. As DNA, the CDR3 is TGTGCCAGCAGTTTAGCCGGGGGCCAAGAGACCCAGTACTTC.